The 10 T cell receptor beta chains below come from one sample, sequenced in a study of neurological immune-mediated disorders. TCRdb passed the 5' RACE reads through MiXCR, listing each CDR3 protein once. This table has tens of thousands of distinct CDR3 sequences, about 5% appearing once. The material sequenced was PBMCs. These receptors were taken from a woman aged 25 to 39 with multiple sclerosis.

This clonotype was recorded at least ten times. V gene TRBV5-1 combines with J gene TRBJ2-3; D not resolved. The CDR3 consists of 14 residues. CDR1 is SGHRS, CDR2 YFSETQ, per germline. V gave up 3 bases and J gave up 4 bases, with 12 bases separating them. CDR3: CASSSPRHPDTQYF. The CDR3 bases are TGCGCCAGCAGCTCTCCCCGACATCCAGATACGCAGTATTTT.

This clonotype was seen many times. The chain links TRBV29-1 to TRBJ1-4; D is unresolved. The V end was cut by 0 bases, the J end by 8 bases, with 4 bases between. Germline lookup yields CDR1 SQVTM and CDR2 ANQGSEA. The CDR3 contains 11 residues. CDR3 DNA sequence: TGCAGCGTTGAAGACACAGAAAAACTGTTTTTT. This translates into CSVEDTEKLFF.

This clonotype has at least ten counts. The CDR3 DNA follows: TGTGCCAGCTCACCACTCCGGGACGGGAACACTGAAGCTTTCTTT. It codes for CASSPLRDGNTEAFF. The V gene is TRBV18, the J gene TRBJ1-1; tentative D call: TRBD1 (5 bases). Germline loops: CDR1 KGHSH, CDR2 LQKENI. The CDR3 sequence is 15 residues long. With 1 base removed from V and 1 base from J, the gap between germline ends came to 10 bases. Complete variable domain (other parts from reference TRBV18 and TRBJ1-1): NAGVMQNPRHLVRRRGQEARLRCSPMKGHSHVYWYRQLPEEGLKFMVYLQKENIIDESGMPKERFSAEFPKEGPSILRIQQVVRGDSAAYFCASSPLRDGNTEAFFGQGTRLTVV.

This clonotype was found many times. DNA of the CDR3: TGCAGTGCTAGAGGGCCCAGCGCAACTAATGAAAAACTGTTTTTT. It codes for CSARGPSATNEKLFF. The chain carries TRBV20-1 and TRBJ1-4, with unresolved D. CDR1 and CDR2 from the germline V gene are DFQATT and SNEGSKA (reference sequence). There are 15 residues in the CDR3. The ends were cut back, 1 base at V and 0 bases at J, with 9 bases in the middle.

The chain links TRBV7-7 to TRBJ2-1, with TRBD2 identical over 9 bases. Unmatched junction bases numbered 2, after V lost 1 base and J lost 1 base. Germline loops: CDR1 SSHAT, CDR2 FNYEAQ (reference sequence). The CDR3 sequence is 16 residues long. The CDR3 bases are TGTGCCAGCAGCTTAGATAGCGGGAGTTCCTACAATGAGCAGTTCTTC. Translating it yields CASSLDSGSSYNEQFF.

The gene calls are TRBV27 and TRBJ2-2, with a weak D call TRBD1 (6 bases). Trimming stripped 6 bases from V and 2 bases from J, with 19 bases between. Germline CDR1 reads MNHEY; CDR2 reads SMNVEV (reference sequence). This CDR3 has 17 residues. CDR3 DNA: TGTGCCAGCAGATTACCATCGACAGGAAATAACACCGGGGAGCTGTTTTTT. Translated, it gives CASRLPSTGNNTGELFF.

This clonotype was detected many times. This chain uses TRBV12-3 or TRBV12-4 with TRBJ1-6, with D uncertain. This CDR3 comprises 16 residues. V was trimmed by 1 base and J by 11 bases, leaving 18 bases between them. CDR3 sequence: CASSLVRQAGGTPLHF. The CDR3 DNA is TGTGCCAGCAGTTTAGTTCGTCAGGCGGGTGGCACACCCCTCCACTTT.

At least ten counts were recorded for this clonotype. V and J are TRBV27 and TRBJ2-7, with TRBD2 as a possible D gene (6 bases). CDR3 length: 14 amino acids. Trimming stripped 6 bases from V and 3 bases from J, with 15 bases between. Germline CDR1 is MNHEY and CDR2 is SMNVEV (reference sequence). CDR3: CASREATSLYEQYF. In nucleotides, the CDR3 is TGTGCCAGCAGGGAGGCGACTAGTCTCTACGAGCAGTACTTC.

This clonotype appeared many times. The CDR3 nucleotides read TGCAGTGCGTCCGGGCCAAGTGGAGGCCATGAGCAGTTCTTC. Translation gives CSASGPSGGHEQFF. The chain has TRBV20-1 and TRBJ2-1; weak D call: TRBD2 (5 bases). V was trimmed by 6 bases and J by 8 bases, leaving 20 bases between them. This CDR3 comprises 14 residues. Germline loops: CDR1 DFQATT, CDR2 SNEGSKA (reference sequence).

The sample holds many counts of this clonotype. V gene TRBV7-8 combines with J gene TRBJ2-3; possible D gene TRBD2, 6 bases. Germline-derived CDR1 and CDR2 are SGHVS and FQNEAQ. V lost 5 bases, J lost 0 bases, and 15 bases lay in between. The CDR3 has 16 residues. The CDR3 spells CASSPLGGTSTDTQYF. DNA for the CDR3: TGTGCCAGCAGCCCGCTAGGCGGGACTAGCACAGATACGCAGTATTTT.